This T cell receptor (beta chain) is drawn from a study of shared clonotypes between healthy human individuals. Profiled with immunoSEQ multiplex PCR; TCRdb holds only in-frame clones, not every one. The sample yields approximately 470,000 clones, 78% seen once. This clonotype originated in a woman aged 35 to 49 in good health. Some clones in this sample may be carry-over from other donors' samples. The sequencing input was PBMCs.

The CDR3: CASSLVGYGYTF. In DNA, the CDR3 is TGTGCCAGCAGCCTAGTGGGATATGGCTACACCTTC. The chain employs TRBV7-8 and TRBJ1-2; D gene ambiguous. The V end lost 5 bases, the J end lost 5 bases, and 9 bases lay between the germline ends. The germline CDR1 and CDR2 sequences are SGHVS and FQNEAQ. This CDR3 comprises 12 residues.